What follows describes a single TCR beta chain. The data were taken from a study of T cell changes during pregnancy in multiple sclerosis. The protocol was immunoSEQ multiplex PCR, while the TCRdb copy is restricted to in-frame clones and leaves out a portion. The profile shows around 50,000 clones, 80% to 90% of them singletons. CDR1 is MNHEY and CDR2 is SMNVEV in the germline V gene (reference sequence). This CDR3 has 20 residues. V lost 6 bases and J 3 bases, leaving 32 bases between the germline ends. The V and J genes are TRBV27 and TRBJ1-1; D is possibly TRBD1 (6 bases). Specimen: peripheral blood from another person, used as feeder cells. This receptor was taken from a human donor whose cells served as feeder cells for cultures in a pregnancy study. In DNA, the CDR3 is TGTGCCAGCAGCACTCAAGGTATTGGAGGCAGGGGTTTTGGAGACACTGAAGCTTTCTTT. Protein product: CASSTQGIGGRGFGDTEAFF.